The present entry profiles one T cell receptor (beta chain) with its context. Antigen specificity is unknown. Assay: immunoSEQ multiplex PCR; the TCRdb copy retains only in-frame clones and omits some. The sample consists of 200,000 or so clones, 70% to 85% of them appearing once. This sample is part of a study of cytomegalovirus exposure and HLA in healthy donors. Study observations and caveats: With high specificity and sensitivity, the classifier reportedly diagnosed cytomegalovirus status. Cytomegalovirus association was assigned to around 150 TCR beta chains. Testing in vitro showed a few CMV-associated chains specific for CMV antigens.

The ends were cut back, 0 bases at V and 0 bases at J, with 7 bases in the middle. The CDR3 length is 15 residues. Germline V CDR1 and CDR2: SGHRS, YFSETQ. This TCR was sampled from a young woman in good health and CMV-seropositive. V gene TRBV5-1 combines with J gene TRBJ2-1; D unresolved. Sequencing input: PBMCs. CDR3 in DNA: TGCGCCAGCAGCTTGGATCCGAGCTCCTACAATGAGCAGTTCTTC. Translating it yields CASSLDPSSYNEQFF.